A selection of T cell receptor beta chains follows, all from one sample in a study of blood T cells in healthy people across ages. TCRdb re-derived calls from the 5' RACE reads in MiXCR, one entry per CDR3 protein. The repertoire holds 1 million or so distinct CDR3 sequences, with under 45% as singletons. Sequenced sample: blood. Receptors originate from an older woman in good health. Both conserved end residues are part of each CDR3.

J: TRBJ1-2; V: TRBV12-3/TRBV12-4; CDR3: CASSLVSYGVGYGYTF
J: TRBJ2-7; V: TRBV7-9; CDR3: CASSPRQGILYEQYF
J: TRBJ2-3; V: TRBV11-2; CDR3: CASSLGSSGTEYF
J: TRBJ2-1; V: TRBV7-9; CDR3: CASSLGRGGRIQGNEQFF
J: TRBJ2-1; V: TRBV28; CDR3: CASNSGEDSYNEQFF
J: TRBJ2-5; V: TRBV29-1; CDR3: CSVGQGLSSKETQYF
J: -; V: TRBV20-1; CDR3: CSAKLAGSQETQYF
J: TRBJ1-3; V: TRBV12-3/TRBV12-4; CDR3: CASSLSPAGNTIYF
J: TRBJ2-5; V: TRBV20-1; CDR3: CSARDGFSRRETQYF
J: -; V: TRBV29-1; CDR3: CSVTGLAGGAPETQYF
J: TRBJ2-1; V: TRBV29-1; CDR3: CSVVEIAAEQFF
J: TRBJ1-5; V: TRBV12-3/TRBV12-4; CDR3: CASSPWGNSNQPQHF
J: TRBJ1-6; V: TRBV6-5; CDR3: CASAINFYNSPLHF
J: TRBJ1-6; V: TRBV3-1; CDR3: CASSQDTRVSPLHF
J: TRBJ1-6; V: TRBV6-1; CDR3: CAISEMVSANSPLHF
J: TRBJ2-1; V: TRBV27; CDR3: CASSKQGTRETQFF
J: TRBJ2-4; V: TRBV20-1; CDR3: CSASESSHALLAKNIQYF
J: TRBJ2-1; V: TRBV5-1; CDR3: CASSLGTGVHNEQFF
J: -; V: TRBV28; CDR3: CASYSDRFSEQYF
J: TRBJ1-2; V: TRBV7-9; CDR3: CASSLTGGSHRYTF
J: TRBJ2-1; V: TRBV5-1; CDR3: CASSSRATSGAYNEQFF
J: TRBJ2-1; V: TRBV5-5; CDR3: CASSETSGRAVNEQFF
J: TRBJ1-1; V: TRBV20-1; CDR3: CSARDQTGMGTEAFF
J: TRBJ2-4; V: TRBV12-3/TRBV12-4; CDR3: CASSLAQGLGIQYF
J: TRBJ2-2; V: TRBV3-1; CDR3: CASSRSGTGNGELFF
J: TRBJ2-3; V: TRBV27; CDR3: CASSPRGGSTHYF
J: TRBJ2-7; V: TRBV29-1; CDR3: CSAAQGVEQYF
J: TRBJ2-5; V: TRBV2; CDR3: CASSEDAGQETQYF
J: TRBJ2-3; V: TRBV4-1; CDR3: CASSQPGPTQYF
J: TRBJ1-4; V: TRBV14; CDR3: CASRQTATNEKLFF
J: TRBJ2-3; V: TRBV7-2; CDR3: CASSPVVGVASDTQYF
J: TRBJ2-5; V: TRBV28; CDR3: CASSSDRRQGPGEQYF
J: TRBJ1-5; V: TRBV29-1; CDR3: CSVEQGADQPQHF
J: TRBJ1-1; V: TRBV6-5; CDR3: CASSSGSEAFF
J: TRBJ2-1; V: TRBV11-2; CDR3: CASSLGSGVNNEQFF
J: TRBJ1-2; V: TRBV5-1; CDR3: CASSFEGQGFDGYTF
J: TRBJ2-1; V: TRBV29-1; CDR3: CSVEGAGGEESYNEQFF
J: TRBJ1-2; V: TRBV29-1; CDR3: CSVEEDRSNYGYTF
J: TRBJ2-3; V: TRBV3-1; CDR3: CASSHRQGRTDTQYF
J: TRBJ1-5; V: TRBV7-9; CDR3: CASSLGAGGDQPQHF
J: TRBJ1-6; V: TRBV30; CDR3: CAWSPSRGRNNSPLHF
J: TRBJ2-1; V: TRBV10-3; CDR3: CATGQGNVNEQFF
J: TRBJ2-1; V: TRBV13; CDR3: CASSVIRDRGLDEQFF
J: TRBJ1-2; V: TRBV9; CDR3: CASSGTGVNYGYTF
J: TRBJ2-1; V: TRBV28; CDR3: CASSFWRTDPNEQFF
J: TRBJ2-5; V: TRBV21-1; CDR3: CASSIYPREALKTTWETQYF
J: TRBJ2-3; V: TRBV20-1; CDR3: CSARGPGSSTDTQYF
J: TRBJ2-1; V: TRBV7-6; CDR3: CASSSVIAGVPGNEQFF
J: TRBJ1-5; V: TRBV12-3/TRBV12-4; CDR3: CASRTRQGDQPQHF